These 8 T cell receptor beta chains came from one sample sequenced in a study of blood T cell repertoires in COVID-19. TCRdb keeps only in-frame clones here, not all; method: immunoSEQ multiplex PCR. The table includes about 81,000 clones, about 86% detected once. Sequencing used peripheral blood. Every receptor here comes from a woman of 80 years or more with acute or convalescent COVID-19.

This chain links TRBV5-1 with TRBJ2-1; 7 nucleotides match TRBD1. CDR3 size: 15 residues. Germline V CDR1 and CDR2: SGHRS, YFSETQ. With 0 bases clipped from V and 7 bases from J, the junction kept 7 bases outside the gene matches. The CDR3 protein is CASSLGGAQGNEQFF. In nucleotides, the CDR3 is TGCGCCAGCAGCTTGGGTGGGGCACAGGGGAATGAGCAGTTCTTC.

Turning to this clone: The sample carries other DNA sequences with the same CDR3. CDR3 in DNA: TGTGCCAGCAGCGTTGGGACAGGGGGCTCCTACAATGAGCAGTTCTTC. Translating gives CASSVGTGGSYNEQFF. The chain uses TRBV9 and TRBJ2-1; the match to TRBD1 covers 11 bases. Germline loops: CDR1 SGDLS, CDR2 YYNGEE. After removal of 2 bases from V and 0 bases from J, the junction contained 1 base not matched to a gene. CDR3 length: 16 residues.

The J gene is TRBJ2-7, the V gene TRBV7-9; 8 nucleotides align to TRBD1. CDR3 size: 12 residues. CDR1 is SEHNR and CDR2 is FQNEAQ in the germline V gene (reference sequence). J gave up 8 bases and V 5 bases, and 5 bases lay outside the gene matches. CDR3 sequence reads: CASSLGQGKQYF. DNA for the CDR3: TGTGCCAGCAGCCTCGGACAGGGAAAGCAGTACTTC.

The rearrangement joins TRBV7-6 to TRBJ1-6; D is undetermined. V lost 1 base, J lost 11 bases, and 15 bases lay in between. Germline V gene sequence: CDR1 SGHVS, CDR2 FNYEAQ. The CDR3 has 15 residues. The CDR3 DNA reads as TGTGCCAGCAGCTTAGAGCAGGTTGGAACAGCACCCCTCCACTTT. This sequence encodes CASSLEQVGTAPLHF.

V is TRBV27 and J is TRBJ2-3; 11 bases map to TRBD2. This CDR3 spans 16 amino acids. After removal of 6 bases from V and 1 base from J, the junction contained 6 bases not matched to a gene. Germline CDR1 and CDR2: MNHEY and SMNVEV (reference sequence). The CDR3 bases are TGTGCCAGCAGCAGTAGCGGGAGGGATGGCACAGATACGCAGTATTTT. Translating it yields CASSSSGRDGTDTQYF.

The chain combines TRBV7-3 with TRBJ2-2, with 7 bases identical to TRBD2. Unmatched junction bases numbered 9, after V lost 4 bases and J lost 4 bases. Germline CDR1 reads SGHTA; CDR2 reads FQGTGA. The CDR3 length is 16 residues. The CDR3, as DNA: TGTGCCAGCAGCTCCTCGGGAGGTGCGAGCACCGGGGAGCTGTTTTTT. Translated: CASSSSGGASTGELFF.

This chain uses TRBV2 with TRBJ1-4, with D possibly TRBD1 on 6 matching bases. Trimming pared 7 bases from V and 8 bases from J, leaving 17 bases between. There are 14 residues in the CDR3. Germline V gives CDR1 SNHLY, CDR2 FYNNEI. The CDR3 nucleotides are TGTGCCAGCATCCCGGGACAATCACAGGAAAAACTGTTTTTT. Protein sequence: CASIPGQSQEKLFF.

This chain connects TRBV30 to TRBJ1-1; D is unresolved. Germline CDR1 reads GTSNPN; CDR2 reads SVGIG (reference sequence). V was clipped by 4 bases and J by 4 bases, with 13 bases between them. The CDR3 has 13 amino acids. In DNA, the CDR3 is TGTGCCTGGACTGGGCCGGCCGCCACTGAAGCTTTCTTT. Amino acid sequence: CAWTGPAATEAFF. The full variable domain, rest sourced from reference TRBV30 and TRBJ1-1, is SQTIHQWPATLVQPVGSPLSLECTVEGTSNPNLYWYRQAAGRGLQLLFYSVGIGQISSEVPQNLSASRPQDRQFILSSKKLLLSDSGFYLCAWTGPAATEAFFGQGTRLTVV.